Shown below are 14 T cell receptor beta chains from a single sample sequenced in a study of blood T cell repertoires in COVID-19. TCRdb keeps only in-frame clones here, not all; method: immunoSEQ multiplex PCR. The data show 300,000 to 450,000 clones, with around nine tenths seen just once and over 2.5% held by the top ten. The sequenced material came from peripheral blood. All receptors come from a human donor in a cohort sampled during active COVID-19.

The chain joins TRBV4-2 to TRBJ2-7; D is uncertain. Germline V gene data show CDR1 as LGHNA and CDR2 as YNFKEQ. The CDR3 is 18 amino acids. The germline V and J ends were trimmed by 0 bases and 0 bases, with 18 bases remaining between them. The CDR3 region is CASSQELGSAGDSYEQYF. In DNA form, the CDR3 reads TGTGCCAGCAGCCAAGAATTGGGTTCGGCAGGCGACTCCTACGAGCAGTACTTC.

The gene calls are TRBV5-1 and TRBJ1-1; unclear D gene. Germline V gene sequence: CDR1 SGHRS, CDR2 YFSETQ. The CDR3 consists of 15 residues. Trimming shortened V by 2 bases and J by 0 bases, and 11 bases separated the two germline ends. The CDR3 nucleotides are TGCGCCAGCAGCTTCAGTGACGGGATGAACACTGAAGCTTTCTTT. Translation: CASSFSDGMNTEAFF.

This chain connects TRBV2 to TRBJ2-5; 13 bases match TRBD2. From germline, CDR1 is SNHLY and CDR2 FYNNEI. V shed 5 bases and J 7 bases; nucleotides not matched to a gene: 4. The CDR3 length is 14 residues. CDR3 sequence reads: CASSRTSGGGTQYF. CDR3 nucleotide sequence: TGTGCCAGCAGTAGGACTAGCGGGGGTGGGACCCAGTACTTC.

Many counts were recorded for this clone. The chain recombines TRBV4-2 with TRBJ2-7; TRBD2 matches at 9 bases. This CDR3 comprises 15 residues. V lost 1 base and J lost 1; bases outside the gene matches: 2. CDR1 and CDR2 (germline): LGHNA, YNFKEQ. In DNA, the CDR3 is TGTGCCAGCAGCCAAGTGCTAGCGGGATCCTACGAGCAGTACTTC. Its translation is CASSQVLAGSYEQYF.

The chain uses TRBV6-5 and TRBJ2-5, with D possibly TRBD2 on 5 matching bases. Deletions cut 5 bases from V and 3 bases from J, with 16 bases between. Germline CDR1 MNHEY, CDR2 SVGAGI. The CDR3 covers 15 residues. The DNA for the CDR3 is TGTGCCAGCAGTCCTTCGGGTTACGGGGAAGAGACCCAGTACTTC. It is translated as CASSPSGYGEETQYF.

The J gene is TRBJ2-3, the V gene TRBV11-2, with D maybe TRBD2 (5 bases). Trimming took off 6 bases at V and 4 bases at J, with 11 bases between the two ends. Germline values: CDR1 SGHAT, CDR2 FQNNGV. The CDR3 has 13 residues. This CDR3 reads CASSPTRADTQYF. The CDR3 nucleotides read TGTGCCAGCAGTCCAACTAGGGCAGATACGCAGTATTTT.

CDR3 coding DNA: TGTGCCAGCTCACCGTCCCTCGACAGGGGGCCCTACAATGAGCAGTTCTTC. Translated: CASSPSLDRGPYNEQFF. The chain links TRBV18 to TRBJ2-1; 10 positions match TRBD1. Germline V lookup: CDR1 KGHSH, CDR2 LQKENI. Germline trimming cut 3 bases from V and 2 bases from J; bases unmatched to any gene: 7. The CDR3 is 17 residues long.

J is TRBJ1-2 and V is TRBV5-1, with D unclear. Germline CDR1 reads SGHRS; CDR2 reads YFSETQ. Trimming shortened V by 0 bases and J by 3 bases, and 9 bases separated the two germline ends. The CDR3 totals 14 residues. In nucleotides, the CDR3 is TGCGCCAGCAGCTTGGAGGCGGAGGACTATGGCTACACCTTC. Amino acid sequence: CASSLEAEDYGYTF.

This CDR3 is CASSLGGQGPDTQYF. The CDR3 nucleotides are TGTGCCAGCAGCTTGGGGGGACAGGGCCCAGATACGCAGTATTTT. The chain links TRBV7-3 to TRBJ2-3, with TRBD1 matching 9 bases. The CDR3 length is 15 residues. Germline trimming cut 3 bases from V and 4 bases from J; bases unmatched to any gene: 5. Germline V gene sequence: CDR1 SGHTA, CDR2 FQGTGA.

This clone was counted a single time. This rearrangement joins TRBV28 to TRBJ2-1; TRBD2 matches 10 bases. The CDR3 has 12 residues. Germline CDR1 and CDR2: MDHEN and SYDVKM. V was pared by 6 bases and J by 13 bases, with 6 bases of the junction left unmatched. This CDR3 reads CASSKSGRAQFF. The CDR3, as DNA: TGTGCCAGCAGCAAGAGCGGGAGGGCCCAGTTCTTC.

This chain joins TRBV7-8 and TRBJ2-3; D might be TRBD1 (5 bases). V gave up 1 base and J gave up 6 bases, with 20 bases separating them. The V gene's germline CDR1 is SGHVS and CDR2 FQNEAQ. This CDR3 is built from 17 residues. CDR3 loop: CASSLDLIGAESDTQYF. CDR3 in DNA: TGTGCCAGCAGCTTAGATTTGATAGGGGCTGAGAGTGATACGCAGTATTTT.

This sequence joins TRBV2 and TRBJ2-7, with 8 nucleotides matching TRBD2. Trimming cost V 8 bases and J 1 base; bases outside gene matches: 7. This CDR3 spans 14 amino acids. From germline, CDR1 is SNHLY and CDR2 FYNNEI. This CDR3 is CASREGSASYEQYF. The CDR3 coding sequence is TGTGCCAGCCGGGAGGGGTCCGCGTCCTACGAGCAGTACTTC.

CDR3 in DNA: TGTGCCAGCAGCCGAATCATGGGACAGGGGCCTCCCCCCTTC. As protein: CASSRIMGQGPPPF. This chain joins TRBV21-1 and TRBJ1-2; no DNA check was done on the table's D call, TRBD1. TRBV21-1 is annotated as a pseudogene. The CDR3 is 14 amino acids.

The chain carries TRBV7-9 and TRBJ2-1, with 12 bases matching TRBD2. Germline CDR1 SEHNR, CDR2 FQNEAQ (reference sequence). The trim removed 5 bases at V and 5 bases at J, leaving 19 bases unmatched. The CDR3 contains 20 residues. The CDR3 protein is CASSKPPGTSGQGRHNEQFF. CDR3 coding DNA: TGTGCCAGCAGCAAACCCCCCGGGACTAGCGGGCAAGGCCGCCACAATGAGCAGTTCTTC. The variable domain in full, completed from reference TRBV7-9 and TRBJ2-1, reads DTGVSQNPRHKITKRGQNVTFRCDPISEHNRLYWYRQTLGQGPEFLTYFQNEAQLEKSRLLSDRFSAERPKGSFSTLEIQRTEQGDSAMYLCASSKPPGTSGQGRHNEQFFGPGTRLTVL.